Reported below is one T cell receptor beta chain. Its antigen is not yet known. There are no base qualities to consult, and no much larger clone falls within one base. These data are taken from a study of shared clonotypes between healthy human individuals (dated by TCRdb to about 2020). About the investigation overall: The cohort included three men and a couple of women between 18 and 49 years of age. For each donor, CD4 naive and CD4 memory were each given three plates, CD8 naive was given two plates, and CD8 memory was given one plate. The study deeply sequenced blood TCR repertoires of five healthy adults to estimate repertoire size and the extent of clonotype sharing between individuals. Different laboratories and diverse techniques were used to prepare libraries and sequence TCR repertoires, to increase sequencing depth and limit assay-specific biases. Between about 0.94 and 8.9 billion PBMCs per donor were obtained by leukapheresis.

The donors were healthy, HIV-negative adults with no recently reported acute infections or vaccinations. All donors were Caucasian adults living in Nashville, Tennessee, USA. CD4+ T cells were enriched by magnetic negative selection; naive cells were then positively selected on CD45RA, and the negative fraction formed the memory subset. Blood was collected by leukapheresis, and PBMCs were isolated by Ficoll-Histopaque density gradient centrifugation and then cryopreserved in liquid nitrogen vapor phase. Purity and quantity of every magnetically sorted T cell population were checked by analytical flow cytometry. From each sorted fraction, genomic DNA was isolated and quantified by UV absorbance on a Nanodrop 2000c. Using the deep immunoSEQ assay, TCR CDR3 regions were amplified from genomic DNA by multiplex PCR. Genomic DNA extracted from each cell subset was distributed evenly over all wells of several immunoSEQ 96-well plates, and each plate served as one replicate. For sorted subsets, 200 ng of genomic DNA, equivalent to around 29,000 T cell genomes, went into each replicate PCR. The purified libraries were quantified using a Qubit 3.0 fluorometer, sized with a Bioanalyzer 2100, and then quantified again using the KAPA Library Quantification kit. A separate single-read 150-cycle Illumina NextSeq 550 flow cell was used to sequence each immunoSEQ 96-well plate. The original pipeline was this. Because the immunoSEQ output held only junctional sequences and lacked quality scores, the filtering could not match the filtering applied to full-length reads. Sequences were annotated with PyIR, a Python wrapper for IgBLAST v1.9, using IMGT germline references to assign V/J genes and CDR3. Reads with weak V/J assignments (E-value above 1e-6), missing CDR3, stop codons, out-of-frame junctions, or ambiguous translated residues were removed. V3J clonotypes were defined as sequences sharing an identical inferred V gene, J gene, and CDR3 amino acid sequence. Percentage overlap between repertoires was computed as shared unique clonotypes divided by the size of the smaller repertoire. Richness of each repertoire was evaluated using RTK rarefaction, the Chao1 estimator, and Recon v2.1 estimates of unobserved clonotypes. OLGA was used to compute generation probabilities for all TCRbeta clonotypes that the gDNA method yielded from a few donors. TCRdb limited this immuneACCESS table to in-frame rearrangements with V and J called. A share of clones is missing; checked studies link under half to unresolved V genes, and the rest is unexplained. V and J calls and clone size follow that table, whereas D and trimming were derived from the DNA. Across this sample there are approximately 2.5 million clones, with 80% to 95% seen only once. In total, the top ten clones hold roughly 0.39% of the sample.

Results the study describes overall, beyond this receptor: Naive subsets generally had larger estimated clonotype richness than memory subsets did. Even with the large sequencing depth, rarefaction of the sorted-subset datasets indicated that sequencing was incomplete. Pairwise subsampling led to the expectation that sequencing depth would affect the degree of clonotype sharing among donors. Clonotypes shared by all four sorted-subset donors showed higher generation probabilities than non-shared clonotypes. About 5% of naive CD4, around 3.5% of naive CD8, roughly 2.5% of memory CD4, and 0.35% to 0.4% of memory CD8 clonotypes were shared across four donors. The genetic and exposure-history diversity represented was limited by the small number of donors. Sampling was restricted to blood, and TCR repertoires in tissues likely differ from the TCR repertoires found in blood.

CDR1 and CDR2 were assigned from the germline V gene as SQVTM and ANQGSEA. The CDR3 has 15 amino acids, counting the end cysteine and phenylalanine. Only the CDR3 part of the read is kept: 45 bases, read in frame from the first base. The germline V end is reduced by 6 bases and the J end by 2 bases; junction bases left unmatched: 10. The sequence derives from a man aged 18-30 years in good health. Some clones in this sample may be carry-over from other donors' samples. This chain joins TRBV29-1 to TRBJ2-3, and 8 bases in between align with TRBD2. The sample comprised naive CD4+ T cells from PBMCs. The intended sense of this specimen's cell subset or site label: CD45RA+ positively selected. The bases are TGCAGCGTCCTGGGGGCGGGAGGCCCCACAGATACGCAGTATTTT. Translated, it gives CSVLGAGGPTDTQYF.